These 22 T cell receptor beta chains originate from one sample sequenced in a study of shared clonotypes between healthy human individuals (TCRdb year 2020). Library construction relied on the immunoSEQ multiplex PCR assay. TCRdb carries this immuneACCESS record with in-frame sequences only. Its versions omit some clonotypes, under half of them owing to an unresolved V gene in the studies checked, with the rest unexplained. The table for this sample lists more than 2,000,000 clones; more than 90% of them were counted only once. The top ten hold 0.13% to 0.15% of the sample. Sequenced: naive CD4+ T cells sorted from blood. The sample's cell subset or site label, in plain terms: CD45RA+ positively selected. The receptors here all came from a man aged 18 to 30 in good health.

The chain joins TRBV28 to TRBJ2-7; weak D call: TRBD2 (6 bases). Trimming pared 8 bases from V and 5 bases from J, leaving 22 bases between. This CDR3 comprises 15 residues. From germline, CDR1 is MDHEN and CDR2 SYDVKM. As DNA, the CDR3 is TGTGCCAGCCAACCCGCCGGGCGGGATAGTAACGAGCAGTACTTC. This translates into CASQPAGRDSNEQYF.

This clone came up once. J is TRBJ2-3 and V is TRBV10-1, with D tentatively TRBD2 (6 bases). V was trimmed by 6 bases and J by 2 bases, leaving 18 bases between them. The CDR3 has 16 amino acids. Germline assignment: CDR1 WNHNN and CDR2 SYGVQD (reference sequence). The DNA of the CDR3 is TGCGCCAGCAGCCGTGAACTAGCAGCGAACACAGATACGCAGTATTTT. This sequence encodes CASSRELAANTDTQYF.

This CDR3 is CASSEFTEGDTQYF. The CDR3 DNA sequence: TGCGCCAGCAGCGAATTCACCGAGGGAGATACGCAGTATTTT. This rearrangement joins TRBV5-1 to TRBJ2-3, with D perhaps matching TRBD2 (5 bases). Trimming removed 4 bases at V and 5 bases at J, with 14 bases between. The germline gives CDR1 SGHRS, CDR2 YFSETQ. The CDR3 sequence is 14 residues long.

This rearrangement joins TRBV7-2 to TRBJ2-3; 9 bases are shared with TRBD2. The CDR3 spans 17 residues. The germline V gene has CDR1 SGHTA and CDR2 FQGNSA. Unmatched junction bases numbered 9, after V lost 3 bases and J lost 2 bases. The CDR3 DNA reads as TGTGCCAGCAGCTTTCGGGCGGGAGGGCCGAACACAGATACGCAGTATTTT. The encoded protein is CASSFRAGGPNTDTQYF.

CDR3 protein: CASSPGGWTEAFF. CDR3 nucleotides: TGTGCCAGCAGCCCCGGGGGGTGGACTGAAGCTTTCTTT. The rearrangement uses TRBV7-8 and TRBJ1-1; TRBD1 is a possible D gene (5 bases). In germline, CDR1 is SGHVS, CDR2 FQNEAQ. The CDR3 totals 13 residues. V was cut by 5 bases and J by 5 bases, with 12 bases left in between. The variable domain in full, with the rest retrieved from reference TRBV7-8 and TRBJ1-1, is GAGVSQSPRYKVAKRGQDVALRCDPISGHVSLFWYQQALGQGPEFLTYFQNEAQLDKSGLPSDRFFAERPEGSVSTLKIQRTQQEDSAVYLCASSPGGWTEAFFGQGTRLTVV.

The chain couples TRBV5-3 to TRBJ1-2; D is possibly TRBD1 (6 bases). TRBV5-3 is identified as an open reading frame with a role that is uncertain. This CDR3 spans 13 amino acids. V dropped 8 bases and J dropped 1 base, with 12 bases sitting between them. The CDR3 DNA follows: TGTGCCAGGGAACTACAGGGTAACTATGGCTACACCTTC. This sequence encodes CARELQGNYGYTF.

As regards this clone: At the DNA level, this CDR3 is encoded by other sequences in the same sample as well. V gene TRBV7-3 combines with J gene TRBJ1-6, with D possibly matching TRBD1 (5 bases). The CDR3 consists of 14 residues. Germline loops: CDR1 SGHTA, CDR2 FQGTGA. V was pared by 5 bases and J by 7 bases, with 12 bases between. The CDR3 sequence: CASSLRQGNSPLHF. As DNA, the CDR3 is TGTGCCAGCAGCCTCCGTCAGGGAAATTCACCCCTCCACTTT.

V and J are TRBV12-5 and TRBJ2-7, with 8 bases matching TRBD1. The germline V gene encodes CDR1 LGHNT and CDR2 FRNRAP. This CDR3 contains 17 residues. V gave up 7 bases and J gave up 4 bases; unmatched junction bases: 18. CDR3 residues: CASAQRGQAQLGYEQYF. In DNA, the CDR3 is TGTGCTAGTGCCCAACGGGGACAGGCTCAACTGGGGTACGAGCAGTACTTC.

The genes are TRBV27 and TRBJ1-6; 12 bases map to TRBD1. CDR1 MNHEY and CDR2 SMNVEV come from the germline V gene (reference sequence). The CDR3 contains 17 residues. V trimming: 3 bases; J trimming: 11 bases; junction bases outside the gene matches: 11. CDR3 in amino acids: CASSLGTGGLGTAPLHF. The CDR3 bases are TGTGCCAGCAGTTTGGGGACAGGGGGCTTGGGAACGGCACCCCTCCACTTT.

About this clone itself: This specimen includes other DNA sequences encoding the same CDR3. This chain links TRBV6-1 with TRBJ2-1, with D possibly TRBD2 on 6 matching bases. The CDR3 sequence is 14 residues long. V was shortened by 4 bases and J by 0 bases, with 7 bases between the two germline ends. From germline, CDR1 is MNHNS and CDR2 SASEGT. The CDR3 sequence is CASSVSGSYNEQFF. For the CDR3, the DNA is TGTGCCAGCAGTGTTAGCGGCTCCTACAATGAGCAGTTCTTC.

Details on this clone: Other DNA variants within this sample encode the same CDR3. The gene calls are TRBV6-5 and TRBJ1-1; no definite D call. With 2 bases removed from V and 7 bases from J, the gap between germline ends came to 5 bases. Germline V CDR1 and CDR2: MNHEY, SVGAGI. The CDR3 contains 11 residues. CDR3 sequence: CASSYRSEAFF. The CDR3 coding sequence is TGTGCCAGCAGTTACAGGAGTGAAGCTTTCTTT.

The V and J genes are TRBV7-2 and TRBJ1-4; perhaps TRBD1 as D (6 bases). In germline, CDR1 is SGHTA, CDR2 FQGNSA. The CDR3 length is 13 residues. V gave up 5 bases and J gave up 12 bases, with 16 bases separating them. The CDR3 sequence: CASSPRGGRELFF. The CDR3 DNA reads TGTGCCAGCAGCCCCAGGGGTGGAAGGGAACTGTTTTTT.

This clone was seen just once. The rearrangement links TRBV6-6 to TRBJ2-1, with 14 bases aligning to TRBD2. CDR1 MNHNY and CDR2 SVGAGI come from the germline V gene (reference sequence). The J segment lost 6 bases and the V segment lost 6 bases, leaving 4 bases of the junction unmatched. This CDR3 has 15 residues. The CDR3 coding sequence is TGTGCCAGCAGCAGGGGACTAGCGGGAGTCAATGAGCAGTTCTTC. It translates to CASSRGLAGVNEQFF.

The rearrangement uses TRBV7-6 and TRBJ1-1, with D maybe TRBD1 (6 bases). Germline V gene data show CDR1 as SGHVS and CDR2 as FNYEAQ. This CDR3 is 14 amino acids long. V lost 1 base to trimming and J lost 3 bases, with 9 bases between them. The CDR3 loop is CASSLDRVYTEAFF. The CDR3 DNA is TGTGCCAGCAGCTTAGACAGGGTGTACACTGAAGCTTTCTTT. The full variable domain, its missing parts supplied by reference TRBV7-6 and TRBJ1-1, is GAGVSQSPRYKVTKRGQDVALRCDPISGHVSLYWYRQALGQGPEFLTYFNYEAQQDKSGLPNDRFSAERPEGSISTLTIQRTEQRDSAMYRCASSLDRVYTEAFFGQGTRLTVV.

This clone appeared a few times. CDR3 DNA: TGTGCCAGCAGAGGGAACACCATGAACACTGAAGCTTTCTTT. This translates into CASRGNTMNTEAFF. The rearrangement uses TRBV2 and TRBJ1-1; D is uncertain. The CDR3 is 14 residues long. Germline V gene sequence: CDR1 SNHLY, CDR2 FYNNEI. V was pared by 6 bases and J by 0 bases, with 11 bases between.

This clone was recorded only once. The chain links TRBV19 to TRBJ2-7, with TRBD2 matching over 8 bases. The V gene's germline CDR1 is LNHDA and CDR2 SQIVND (reference sequence). This CDR3 spans 15 amino acids. V lost 5 bases and J lost 1; bases outside the gene matches: 7. The CDR3 coding sequence is TGTGCCAGTAGTCTTACTAGCGGACTATCCTACGAGCAGTACTTC. Encoded protein: CASSLTSGLSYEQYF.

As for this clone: Other nucleotide sequences in the sample specify the same CDR3. The chain employs TRBV10-3 and TRBJ2-7; 11 bases fit TRBD1. Per the germline V gene, CDR1 is ENHRY and CDR2 is SYGVKD. The CDR3 runs 15 residues. V dropped 3 bases and J dropped 3; count of bases not matched to a gene: 4. The CDR3 DNA reads as TGTGCCATCAGTGACTCGGGACAGGGGGTCTACGAGCAGTACTTC. Protein: CAISDSGQGVYEQYF.

The count of this clone is one. The CDR3 loop reads CASSPPGLNEKLFF. CDR3 nucleotide sequence: TGTGCCAGCAGTCCTCCGGGCCTTAATGAAAAACTGTTTTTT. The rearrangement joins TRBV27 to TRBJ1-4; D remains ambiguous. This CDR3 region has 14 residues. Germline V gene lookup returns CDR1 MNHEY and CDR2 SMNVEV (reference sequence). V was shortened by 5 bases and J by 4 bases, with 11 bases between the two germline ends. The whole variable domain, filled in from reference TRBV27 and TRBJ1-4, reads EAQVTQNPRYLITVTGKKLTVTCSQNMNHEYMSWYRQDPGLGLRQIYYSMNVEVTDKGDVPEGYKVSRKEKRNFPLILESPSPNQTSLYFCASSPPGLNEKLFFGSGTQLSVL.

The gene calls are TRBV14 and TRBJ2-5, with D maybe TRBD1 (6 bases). The V gene's germline CDR1 is SGHDN and CDR2 FVKESK. The CDR3 spans 14 residues. Trimming took off 5 bases at V and 4 bases at J, with 14 bases between the two ends. In DNA form, the CDR3 reads TGTGCCAGCAGCGGGGGCGGCTGGCGAGAGACCCAGTACTTC. This codes for CASSGGGWRETQYF. The complete variable domain, with remaining parts taken from reference TRBV14 and TRBJ2-5, reads EAGVTQFPSHSVIEKGQTVTLRCDPISGHDNLYWYRRVMGKEIKFLLHFVKESKQDESGMPNNRFLAERTGGTYSTLKVQPAELEDSGVYFCASSGGGWRETQYFGPGTRLLVL.

The CDR3 reads CASSRTSPSVSPLHF. DNA for the CDR3: TGTGCCAGCAGCCGAACATCACCATCGGTCTCACCCCTCCACTTT. The gene calls are TRBV6-5 and TRBJ1-6; unclear D gene. The ends were cut back, 6 bases at V and 10 bases at J, with 19 bases in the middle. The CDR3 runs to 15 residues. Germline CDR1 and CDR2: MNHEY and SVGAGI.

The rearrangement joins TRBV2 to TRBJ2-4; unclear D gene. Per the germline V gene, CDR1 is SNHLY and CDR2 is FYNNEI. The CDR3 runs 14 residues. V was pared by 2 bases and J by 3 bases, with 8 bases between. This chain's CDR3 is CASSEWQNKNIQYF. CDR3 bases: TGTGCCAGCAGTGAATGGCAGAACAAAAACATTCAGTACTTC.

Details on this clone: This specimen includes other DNA sequences encoding the same CDR3. The chain is built from TRBV18 and TRBJ1-1; no clear D. The V end lost 3 bases, the J end lost 4 bases, and 9 bases lay between the germline ends. The germline gives CDR1 KGHSH, CDR2 LQKENI. The CDR3 length is 13 residues. The CDR3 reads CASSPKRGTEAFF. CDR3 bases: TGTGCCAGCTCACCCAAACGCGGCACTGAAGCTTTCTTT.